The T cell receptor (beta chain) under discussion was sequenced for a study of T cells in Graves' hyperthyroidism and ophthalmopathy. About the study: Any treatment followed the collection of peripheral blood at initial diagnosis.

Germline assignment: CDR1 SNHLY and CDR2 FYNNEI. Trimming removed 5 bases from V and 3 bases from J, with 7 bases in between. This CDR3 is built from 12 residues. Ahead of any ophthalmopathy symptoms, the blood sample was obtained at the first diagnosis of hyperthyroidism. TCR beta CDR3 regions were amplified from RNA. The HTBI primer set drove a first-round RT-PCR of the TCR CDR3. TCRdb used MiXCR to reprocess the multiplex PCR reads, holding one entry per CDR3 protein. The table has hundreds of thousands of distinct CDR3 sequences, roughly 14% seen once. This clonotype was detected ten times or more.

The source material was blood. V is TRBV2 and J is TRBJ2-5; D not resolved. The TCR comes from a woman between 25 and 40 years old with Graves' hyperthyroidism that later progressed to Graves' ophthalmopathy. The chain's CDR3 is CASSSAEETQYF. Written as DNA, the CDR3 is TGTGCCAGCAGTTCGGCTGAAGAGACCCAGTACTTC.